This T cell receptor beta chain appears in the sequencing data of a study of tumor-infiltrating lymphocytes in oesophageal squamous cell carcinoma. By share, this clonotype counts as medium-sized. Using its own MiXCR run on the PCR reads, TCRdb lists one record per CDR3 protein. The sample records about 2,500 distinct CDR3 sequences, about 16% being singletons. Germline CDR1 and CDR2: SGHVS and FQNEAQ. V lost 1 base to trimming and J lost 6 bases, with 7 bases between them. The CDR3 covers 13 residues. The sample taken for sequencing was esophageal tumor tissue. This receptor was obtained from a male donor with esophageal squamous cell carcinoma. The genes are TRBV7-8 and TRBJ1-5; D is unresolved. The CDR3 is CASSLDRGQPQHF. The DNA of the CDR3 is TGTGCCAGCAGCTTAGATCGCGGTCAGCCCCAGCATTTT. Looking up the rest from reference TRBV7-8 and TRBJ1-5 gives the full variable domain: GAGVSQSPRYKVAKRGQDVALRCDPISGHVSLFWYQQALGQGPEFLTYFQNEAQLDKSGLPSDRFFAERPEGSVSTLKIQRTQQEDSAVYLCASSLDRGQPQHFGDGTRLSIL.